These T cell receptor beta chains were read from a single sample in a study of control samples from healthy donors and cancer patients. Profiled with immunoSEQ multiplex PCR; TCRdb holds only in-frame clones, not every one. In the table there are about 100,000 clones, about 90% of which are singletons. The material sequenced was blood. The source of these receptors is a woman aged 50 to 60 in good health. CDR3s include the opening cysteine and the closing phenylalanine or tryptophan. The order of the fields is V gene, clone size, J gene, D gene, CDR3 protein, CDR3 DNA. The D gene is left open where the match is weak. Rows may omit the clone size; those that give it use once, few, many or a size class.

>TRBV29-1|-|TRBJ2-1|-
CSALGGGQQFF
TGCAGCGCTTTAGGGGGGGGACAGCAGTTCTTC
>TRBV9|-|TRBJ2-1|-
CASSGARRDEQFF
TGTGCCAGCAGCGGTGCCCGGAGGGATGAGCAGTTCTTC
>TRBV29-1|few|TRBJ2-5|-
CSVEGGGGGPGYETQYF
TGCAGCGTTGAGGGGGGAGGGGGCGGTCCAGGGTATGAGACCCAGTACTTC
>TRBV4-3|-|TRBJ1-1|-
CASSQDAPSAENTEAFF
TGCGCCAGCAGCCAAGACGCCCCCTCTGCAGAGAACACTGAAGCTTTCTTT
>TRBV29-1|-|TRBJ2-1|TRBD2
CSVEEGPGLRFF
TGCAGCGTTGAAGAAGGCCCGGGACTAAGGTTCTTC
>TRBV12-5|-|TRBJ2-7|TRBD1
CASSRQGLDYEQYF
TGTGCTAGTAGTCGACAGGGCCTCGATTACGAGCAGTACTTC
>TRBV15|-|TRBJ1-6|-
CATSNQGVGDSRYPYSTLHF
TGTGCCACCAGCAATCAAGGGGTAGGGGACTCACGTTACCCCTACTCAACCCTCCACTTT
>TRBV30|-|TRBJ1-1|TRBD1
CAWDDGQAYTEAFF
TGTGCCTGGGATGATGGACAGGCGTACACTGAAGCTTTCTTT
>TRBV30|-|TRBJ1-6|-
CALGGRSENSPLHF
TGTGCCTTGGGTGGAAGGTCGGAAAATTCACCCCTCCACTTT
>TRBV4-1|-|TRBJ1-4|TRBD1
CASSHPQGGQGAEKLFF
TGCGCCAGCAGCCACCCCCAAGGGGGACAGGGGGCTGAAAAACTGTTTTTT
>TRBV3-1/TRBV3-2|few|TRBJ1-4|-
CASSRNGATGEKLFF
TGTGCCAGCAGCCGAAACGGGGCGACGGGTGAAAAACTGTTTTTT
>TRBV24-1|-|TRBJ2-5|-
CATSDPDGYQETQYF
TGTGCCACCAGTGATCCGGACGGGTACCAAGAGACCCAGTACTTC
>TRBV5-1|-|TRBJ2-3|TRBD1
CASSLRGQGAGDTQYF
TGCGCCAGCAGCTTACGAGGACAGGGGGCAGGGGATACGCAGTATTTT
>TRBV30|-|TRBJ1-1|-
CAWSGRGNAFF
TGTGCCTGGAGTGGCAGGGGAAACGCTTTCTTT
>TRBV24-1|few|TRBJ1-2|-
CATSDPDIYGYTF
TGTGCCACCAGTGATCCAGACATCTATGGCTACACCTTC
>TRBV28|-|TRBJ1-1|-
CASSLLMNTEAFF
TGTGCCAGCAGTTTATTGATGAACACTGAAGCTTTCTTT
>TRBV6-2/TRBV6-3|-|TRBJ1-5|-
CASSSGGLGNQPQHF
TGTGCCAGCAGTTCTGGGGGGTTGGGCAATCAGCCCCAGCATTTT
>TRBV19|-|TRBJ2-4|-
CASTPQAKNIQYF
TGTGCCAGTACCCCACAAGCCAAAAACATTCAGTACTTC
>TRBV19|-|TRBJ1-2|-
CASSTGGAIFLYGYTF
TGTGCCAGTAGTACGGGAGGAGCTATATTCCTGTATGGCTACACCTTC
>TRBV7-9|-|TRBJ1-6|-
CASSLGQVLDSPLHF
TGTGCCAGCAGCTTAGGACAGGTTTTGGATTCACCCCTCCACTTT
>TRBV2|-|TRBJ1-1|-
CASTISEITEAFF
TGTGCCAGCACCATAAGTGAAATCACTGAAGCTTTCTTT
>TRBV9|-|TRBJ2-2|-
CASSVRWGSDTGELFF
TGTGCCAGCAGCGTACGTTGGGGGAGTGACACCGGGGAGCTGTTTTTT
>TRBV4-2|few|TRBJ1-6|TRBD1
CASSQDTNRGTTPLHF
TGTGCCAGCAGCCAAGATACAAACAGGGGGACGACACCCCTCCACTTT
>TRBV11-1|-|TRBJ2-3|TRBD1
CASSLGTGADTQYF
TGTGCCAGCAGCTTGGGGACAGGGGCAGATACGCAGTATTTT
>TRBV6-6|-|TRBJ2-7|TRBD1
CASSYGQALYEQYF
TGTGCCAGCAGTTACGGACAGGCACTCTACGAGCAGTACTTC
>TRBV11-2|-|TRBJ1-3|TRBD1
CASSLDPDRGGGNTIYF
TGTGCCAGCAGCTTAGATCCTGACAGGGGAGGCGGAAACACCATATATTTT
>TRBV30|few|TRBJ1-5|-
CAWSVWGAGDQPQHF
TGTGCCTGGAGTGTATGGGGGGCAGGGGATCAGCCCCAGCATTTT
>TRBV5-1|-|TRBJ2-5|-
CASSLEEAQVTQYF
TGCGCCAGCAGCTTGGAGGAGGCCCAGGTGACCCAGTACTTC
>TRBV5-1|-|TRBJ2-3|-
CASSLVVSAPDTQYF
TGCGCCAGCAGCTTGGTAGTATCTGCTCCAGATACGCAGTATTTT
>TRBV7-9|few|TRBJ1-6|-
CASTLGAYNSPLHF
TGTGCCAGCACCCTGGGGGCTTATAATTCACCCCTCCACTTT